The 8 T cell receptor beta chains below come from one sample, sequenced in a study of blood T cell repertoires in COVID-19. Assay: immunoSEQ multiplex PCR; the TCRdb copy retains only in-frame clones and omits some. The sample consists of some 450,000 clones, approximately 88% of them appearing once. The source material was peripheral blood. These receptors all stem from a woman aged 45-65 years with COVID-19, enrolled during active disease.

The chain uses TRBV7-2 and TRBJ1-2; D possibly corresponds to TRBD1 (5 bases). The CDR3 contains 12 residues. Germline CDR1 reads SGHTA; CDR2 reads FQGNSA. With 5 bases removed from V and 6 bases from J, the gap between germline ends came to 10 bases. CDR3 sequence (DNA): TGTGCCAGCAGCCTTGACAGAAATGGCTACACCTTC. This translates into CASSLDRNGYTF.

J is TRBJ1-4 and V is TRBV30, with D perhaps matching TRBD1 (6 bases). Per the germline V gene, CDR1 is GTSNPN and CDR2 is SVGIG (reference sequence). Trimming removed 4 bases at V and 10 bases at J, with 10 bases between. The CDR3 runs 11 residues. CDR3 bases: TGTGCCTGGACGAGGGGGGGAAAACTGTTTTTT. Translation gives CAWTRGGKLFF.

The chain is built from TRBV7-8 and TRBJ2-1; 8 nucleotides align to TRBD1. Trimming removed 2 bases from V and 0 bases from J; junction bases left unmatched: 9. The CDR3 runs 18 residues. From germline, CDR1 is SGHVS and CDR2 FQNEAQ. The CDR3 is CASSLRDRGTSSYNEQFF. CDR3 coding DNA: TGTGCCAGCAGCTTACGAGACAGGGGCACCAGCTCCTACAATGAGCAGTTCTTC.

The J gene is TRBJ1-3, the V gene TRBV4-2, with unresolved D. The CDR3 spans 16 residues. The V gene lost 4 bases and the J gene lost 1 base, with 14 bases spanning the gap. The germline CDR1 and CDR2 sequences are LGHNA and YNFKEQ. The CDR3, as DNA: TGTGCCAGCAGCCCAAGCGGCCAGCTTTCTGGAAACACCATATATTTT. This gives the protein CASSPSGQLSGNTIYF.

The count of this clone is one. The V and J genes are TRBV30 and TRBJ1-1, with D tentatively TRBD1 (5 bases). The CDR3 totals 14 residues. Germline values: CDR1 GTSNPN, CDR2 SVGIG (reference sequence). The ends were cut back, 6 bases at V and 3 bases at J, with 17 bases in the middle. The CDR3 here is CACAPGGFYTEAFF. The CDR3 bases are TGTGCCTGCGCCCCGGGGGGGTTTTACACTGAAGCTTTCTTT.

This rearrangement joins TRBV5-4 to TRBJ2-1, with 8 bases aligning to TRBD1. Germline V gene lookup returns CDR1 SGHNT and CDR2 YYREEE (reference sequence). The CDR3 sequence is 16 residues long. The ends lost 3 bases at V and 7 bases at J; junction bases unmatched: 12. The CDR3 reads CASSSGLTGVVNEQFF. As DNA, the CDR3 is TGTGCCAGCAGCTCGGGGCTGACAGGGGTGGTTAATGAGCAGTTCTTC.

CDR3 in amino acids: CASSLSGTGSNEKLFF. The CDR3 nucleotides read TGTGCCAGCAGCCTTTCCGGGACAGGGTCTAATGAAAAACTGTTTTTT. V gene TRBV3-1 (or the pseudogene TRBV3-2) combines with J gene TRBJ1-4, with 9 nucleotides matching TRBD1. Germline V CDR1 and CDR2: LGHDT, YNNKEL (reference sequence). The CDR3 sequence is 16 residues long. The V and J ends lost 4 bases and 3 bases, in that order; junction bases with no gene match: 6.

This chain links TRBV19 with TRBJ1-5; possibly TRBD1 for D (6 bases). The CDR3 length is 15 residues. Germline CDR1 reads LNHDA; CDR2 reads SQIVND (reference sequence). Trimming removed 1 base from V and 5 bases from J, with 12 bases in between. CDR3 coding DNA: TGTGCCAGTAGTATAGCCGGCAGGGGTCATCAGCCCCAGCATTTT. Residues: CASSIAGRGHQPQHF. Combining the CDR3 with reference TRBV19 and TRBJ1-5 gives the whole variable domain DGGITQSPKYLFRKEGQNVTLSCEQNLNHDAMYWYRQDPGQGLRLIYYSQIVNDFQKGDIAEGYSVSREKKESFPLTVTSAQKNPTAFYLCASSIAGRGHQPQHFGDGTRLSIL.